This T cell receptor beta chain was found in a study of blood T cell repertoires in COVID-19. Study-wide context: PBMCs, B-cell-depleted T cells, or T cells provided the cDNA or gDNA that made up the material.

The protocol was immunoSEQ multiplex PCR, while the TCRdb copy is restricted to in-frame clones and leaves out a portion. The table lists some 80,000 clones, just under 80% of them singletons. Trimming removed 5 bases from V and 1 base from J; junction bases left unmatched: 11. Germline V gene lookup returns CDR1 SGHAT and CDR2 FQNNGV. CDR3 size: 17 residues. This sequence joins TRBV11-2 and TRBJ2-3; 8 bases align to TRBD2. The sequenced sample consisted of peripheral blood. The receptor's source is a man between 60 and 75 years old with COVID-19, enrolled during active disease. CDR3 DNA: TGTGCCAGCAGCCGGGAGGGCGCGCCCCAGGGCACAGATACGCAGTATTTT. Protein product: CASSREGAPQGTDTQYF.